These 13 T cell receptor beta chains originate from one sample sequenced in a study of cytomegalovirus exposure and HLA in healthy donors. Assay used: immunoSEQ multiplex PCR; TCRdb lists only in-frame clones, some missing. The profile shows 75,000 to 90,000 clones, less than 96% of them singletons. Sequences were obtained from PBMCs. These receptors were obtained from a man aged 18 to 30 in good health and CMV-seropositive.

The chain is built from TRBV25-1 and TRBJ2-2; 7 nucleotides line up with TRBD2. Germline-derived CDR1 and CDR2 are MGHDK and SYGVNS. The CDR3 length is 17 residues. The junction had 13 bases not matched to a gene; V was cut back by 6 bases and J by 3 bases. CDR3 sequence reads: CASRPEVGLADTGELFF. The CDR3 nucleotides read TGTGCCAGCAGACCAGAGGTTGGTCTAGCGGACACCGGGGAGCTGTTTTTT.

The J gene is TRBJ2-2, the V gene TRBV6-6, with D perhaps TRBD1 (6 bases). The V end was cut by 6 bases, the J end by 6 bases, with 14 bases between. Germline loops: CDR1 MNHNY, CDR2 SVGAGI (reference sequence). This CDR3 has 14 amino acids. The CDR3 region has the DNA TGTGCCAGCAGACAGGGACGTGTCCCCGGGGAGCTGTTTTTT. Translating it yields CASRQGRVPGELFF.

The chain recombines TRBV5-6 with TRBJ2-1, with no clear D. CDR3 length equals 15 residues. With 6 bases removed from V and 5 bases from J, the gap between germline ends came to 18 bases. CDR1 is SGHDT, CDR2 YYEEEE, per germline. This CDR3 is CASKELPLVDNEQFF. CDR3 in DNA: TGTGCCAGCAAAGAACTGCCCCTTGTCGACAATGAGCAGTTCTTC. The whole variable domain, remainder taken from reference TRBV5-6 and TRBJ2-1, is DAGVTQSPTHLIKTRGQQVTLRCSPKSGHDTVSWYQQALGQGPQFIFQYYEEEERQRGNFPDRFSGHQFPNYSSELNVNALLLGDSALYLCASKELPLVDNEQFFGPGTRLTVL.

The chain recombines TRBV4-2 with TRBJ2-1; 9 bases are shared with TRBD2. Looked up from germline, CDR1 is LGHNA and CDR2 is YNFKEQ. V shed 3 bases and J 8 bases; nucleotides not matched to a gene: 11. This CDR3 has 16 residues. The chain's CDR3 is CASSQGLAPLEDEQFF. The CDR3 DNA is TGTGCCAGCAGCCAGGGACTAGCTCCCTTGGAGGATGAGCAGTTCTTC.

The V and J genes are TRBV27 and TRBJ1-2; weak D call: TRBD1 (5 bases). The length of the CDR3 is 15 residues. The germline V gene encodes CDR1 MNHEY and CDR2 SMNVEV (reference sequence). Trimming took off 4 bases at V and 2 bases at J, with 14 bases between the two ends. The DNA of the CDR3 is TGTGCCAGCAGTTCAGGACCGTCAGGGAACTATGGCTACACCTTC. It is translated as CASSSGPSGNYGYTF.

This clone was seen once. The chain joins TRBV28 to TRBJ2-1, with a possible D match to TRBD2 (5 bases). Germline assignment: CDR1 MDHEN and CDR2 SYDVKM. This CDR3 has 15 residues. V lost 5 bases and J 4 bases, leaving 15 bases between the germline ends. The DNA for the CDR3 is TGTGCCAGCAGTAGCGGTTTCCATCCTTACAATGAGCAGTTCTTC. Residues: CASSSGFHPYNEQFF.

The chain couples TRBV7-8 to TRBJ1-4, with D maybe TRBD1 (6 bases). Per germline, CDR1 SGHVS and CDR2 FQNEAQ. The V end lost 9 bases, the J end lost 1 base, and 24 bases lay between the germline ends. This CDR3 region has 18 residues. CDR3 amino acids: CASRSSWGLAGTNEKLFF. For the CDR3, the DNA is TGTGCCAGTAGGTCTTCCTGGGGGCTGGCTGGAACTAATGAAAAACTGTTTTTT.

The chain is built from TRBV6-1 and TRBJ2-3, with 11 bases identical to TRBD2. V dropped 8 bases and J dropped 1; count of bases not matched to a gene: 5. The CDR3 runs to 15 residues. Germline values: CDR1 MNHNS, CDR2 SASEGT. DNA of the CDR3: TGTGCCAGCCTCCCACTAGCGGGAGGCACAGATACGCAGTATTTT. Amino acids: CASLPLAGGTDTQYF.

The chain couples TRBV15 to TRBJ1-1; D is ambiguous. The CDR3 consists of 12 residues. CDR1 is LNHNV and CDR2 is YYDKDF in the germline V gene (reference sequence). V was trimmed by 3 bases and J by 9 bases, leaving 11 bases between them. For the CDR3, the DNA is TGTGCCACCAGCAGCTTGGGAGCCCAAGCTTTCTTT. This translates into CATSSLGAQAFF.

This clone occurred once. The chain couples TRBV6-5 to TRBJ2-2, with 9 nucleotides matching TRBD2. Germline V gene lookup returns CDR1 MNHEY and CDR2 SVGAGI. The CDR3 has 14 amino acids. Trimming removed 8 bases from V and 5 bases from J; junction bases left unmatched: 6. The CDR3 reads CASVAGVGTGELFF. CDR3 sequence (DNA): TGTGCCAGCGTAGCGGGAGTAGGGACCGGGGAGCTGTTTTTT.

The J gene is TRBJ1-5, the V gene TRBV6-4; 7 nucleotides line up with TRBD1. Germline values: CDR1 MRHNA, CDR2 SNTAGT. The V segment lost 0 bases and the J segment 2 bases; nucleotides outside the gene matches: 1. The CDR3 has 15 amino acids. CDR3 in amino acids: CASSDSTGGNQPQHF. The CDR3 coding sequence is TGTGCCAGCAGTGACTCAACAGGGGGCAATCAGCCCCAGCATTTT.

The genes are TRBV30 and TRBJ2-5; TRBD1 agrees at 7 bases. This CDR3 has 15 residues. The J segment lost 2 bases and the V segment lost 3 bases, leaving 9 bases of the junction unmatched. Germline CDR1 GTSNPN, CDR2 SVGIG (reference sequence). Here the CDR3 reads CAWRDDDRAQETQYF. The CDR3 DNA is TGTGCCTGGAGGGACGACGACAGGGCTCAAGAGACCCAGTACTTC.

This chain joins TRBV10-1 and TRBJ1-1, with 9 bases fitting TRBD1. With V trimmed by 2 bases and J by 5 bases, 9 bases remained unmatched. The CDR3 has 16 amino acids. Germline V gene sequence: CDR1 WNHNN, CDR2 SYGVQD (reference sequence). The CDR3 coding sequence is TGCGCCAGCAGTGAGGGACAGGGGCCAAGTGTAACTGAAGCTTTCTTT. Translation: CASSEGQGPSVTEAFF.